The rows below give T cell receptor beta chains drawn from one sample of a study of T cell changes during pregnancy in multiple sclerosis. Measured with immunoSEQ multiplex PCR; TCRdb has only the in-frame clones, and not every one. The table has about 46,000 clones, roughly 95% seen once. The source was CD8+ T cells from peripheral blood mononuclear cells, collected after pregnancy. The receptors come from a female donor with multiple sclerosis, enrolled in a pregnancy study. The CDR3 runs from the conserved cysteine through the conserved F or W. Each record gives: V gene, D gene, J gene, clone size, CDR3 protein, CDR3 DNA. The D gene is left open where the match is weak. Size values are once, few and many counts, or a class for expanded clones, and some rows have none.

TRBV7-8	TRBD1	TRBJ1-2	.	CASSFLGQGRYGYTF	TGTGCCAGCAGCTTCCTTGGACAGGGGCGGTATGGCTACACCTTC
TRBV2	TRBD2	TRBJ2-1	.	CASSERTSGSLYNEQFF	TGTGCCAGCAGTGAACGGACTAGCGGGAGTCTCTACAATGAGCAGTTCTTC
TRBV29-1	.	TRBJ2-7	.	CSVDDTSTYEQYF	TGCAGCGTTGATGATACCAGTACCTACGAGCAGTACTTC
TRBV6-5	TRBD2	TRBJ2-1	.	CASSYGGRFHEQFF	TGTGCCAGCAGTTACGGCGGGAGATTTCACGAGCAGTTCTTC
TRBV28	.	TRBJ2-7	.	CASSFGRDRSYEQYF	TGTGCCAGCAGTTTCGGGCGGGACCGATCCTACGAGCAGTACTTC
TRBV29-1	TRBD2	TRBJ2-1	.	CSVEGTSGGTYNEQFF	TGCAGCGTGGAGGGGACTAGCGGGGGAACCTACAATGAGCAGTTCTTC
TRBV7-6	TRBD1	TRBJ2-6	.	CASSLPPGVQGISGANVLTF	TGTGCCAGCAGCCTACCACCGGGCGTACAGGGGATCTCTGGGGCCAACGTCCTGACTTTC
TRBV7-9	TRBD2	TRBJ2-1	once	CASSPPSGRAPPWQFF	TGTGCCAGCAGTCCCCCCTCCGGGAGGGCCCCGCCGTGGCAGTTCTTC
TRBV7-9	.	TRBJ1-3	.	CASTPFGAGNTIYF	TGTGCCAGCACTCCTTTCGGGGCTGGAAACACCATATATTTT
TRBV6-4	.	TRBJ2-7	.	CASSQYPPARRF	TGTGCCAGCAGTCAATACCCCCCGGCCAGGAGGTTC
TRBV18	.	TRBJ1-1	.	CASSPPPTGGSEAFF	TGTGCCAGCTCACCTCCGCCTACGGGAGGATCTGAAGCTTTCTTT
TRBV5-4	TRBD1	TRBJ1-2	.	CASSPLGTGNYGYTF	TGTGCCAGCAGCCCGTTAGGGACAGGGAACTATGGCTACACCTTC
TRBV9	TRBD1	TRBJ1-4	.	CASNPGTGSEKLFF	TGTGCCAGTAACCCGGGGACAGGGTCCGAAAAACTGTTTTTT
TRBV10-3	TRBD2	TRBJ2-1	.	CAISAPRGGLAGYNEQFF	TGTGCCATCAGTGCACCACGCGGGGGACTAGCGGGATACAATGAGCAGTTCTTC
TRBV4-2	TRBD2	TRBJ2-7	.	CASSSWGGELSQYF	TGTGCCAGCAGCTCCTGGGGGGGGGAACTGAGTCAGTACTTC
TRBV4-1	TRBD1	TRBJ2-1	.	CASSQDERTGGFF	TGCGCCAGCAGCCAAGACGAAAGGACAGGGGGGTTCTTC
TRBV27	.	TRBJ2-1	.	CASSLSAAGWNEQFF	TGTGCCAGCAGTTTATCGGCGGCGGGGTGGAATGAGCAGTTCTTC
TRBV4-2	TRBD2	TRBJ2-3	.	CASSQELRGLAGPDTQYF	TGTGCCAGCAGCCAAGAACTGCGGGGACTAGCGGGGCCAGATACGCAGTATTTT